Listed here are 10 T cell receptor beta chains from one sample, sequenced in a study of regulatory T cells in long-lasting Graves disease (dated by TCRdb to the early 2020s). Receptor amplification or capture employed multiplex PCR. Sequencing was performed on an Illumina HiSeq 4000. TCR beta libraries were built with iRepertoire HTBI primers and Arm-PCR amplification of CDR3 regions. In TCRdb, the public reads were trimmed at Q25 with fastp and aligned with MiXCR, with productive beta chains retained. One record per CDR3 amino acid sequence lists the most common genes and DNA. The sample profile shows around 400,000 distinct CDR3 sequences; about 25% of them were found once. The ten largest make up roughly a quarter of the sample. This specimen's time point label, interpreted: persistent/refractory GD, antithyroid drugs over 5 years with positive TRAb. For both TCR sequencing and RNA sequencing, RNA was extracted from PBMCs using TRIzol.

The sample was peripheral blood mononuclear cells (PBMCs), taken when the disease was refractory, from a patient treated with antithyroid drugs. The receptor source for this set is a female donor with Graves disease.

The table lists this clonotype with a few counts. The gene calls are TRBV7-6 and TRBJ2-4, with D uncertain. Germline CDR1 and CDR2: SGHVS and FNYEAQ. CDR3 size: 12 residues. The V end lost 6 bases, the J end lost 5 bases, and 8 bases lay between the germline ends. The CDR3 here is CASSSDENIQYF. The CDR3, as DNA: TGTGCCAGCAGTTCCGATGAAAACATTCAGTACTTC.

The chain uses TRBV18 and TRBJ1-6, with 7 bases fitting TRBD1. V lost 6 bases to trimming and J lost 10 bases; unmatched junction nucleotides: 15. This CDR3 region has 16 residues. Germline V lookup: CDR1 KGHSH, CDR2 LQKENI. The CDR3 is CASSYNRGLIKSPLHF. The DNA of the CDR3 is TGTGCCAGCTCGTATAACAGGGGACTGATTAAATCACCCCTCCACTTT.

CDR3 sequence reads: CASSYSRQSTTEAFF. CDR3 nucleotide sequence: TGTGCCAGCAGTTACTCGAGACAAAGCACGACTGAAGCTTTCTTT. The chain uses TRBV6-5 and TRBJ1-1; D not certain. CDR1 MNHEY and CDR2 SVGAGI come from the germline V gene. V shed 0 bases and J shed 5 bases, with 13 bases lying between them. CDR3 length equals 15 residues.

This clonotype has only a few counts. The gene calls are TRBV5-1 and TRBJ2-2, with 8 bases identical to TRBD1. The germline gives CDR1 SGHRS, CDR2 YFSETQ. The CDR3 is 15 amino acids. V was pared by 6 bases and J by 6 bases, with 10 bases of the junction left unmatched. DNA of the CDR3: TGCGCCAGCACCATGAAGGCAGGGGGCTCCGGGGAGCTGTTTTTT. This sequence encodes CASTMKAGGSGELFF.

The sample holds a few counts of this clonotype. The V call is TRBV7-3, the J call TRBJ2-1; unclear D gene. The CDR3 loop spans 15 amino acids. The germline gives CDR1 SGHTA, CDR2 FQGTGA. With 0 bases removed from V and 1 base from J, the gap between germline ends came to 7 bases. The CDR3 DNA sequence: TGTGCCAGCAGCTTAACGGACCATTCCTACAATGAGCAGTTCTTC. This gives the protein CASSLTDHSYNEQFF.

This clonotype was seen at least ten times. This chain's CDR3 is CASSGARGHSGANVLTF. CDR3 DNA: TGCGCCAGCAGTGGGGCCAGGGGGCACTCTGGGGCCAACGTCCTGACTTTC. The chain couples TRBV10-1 to TRBJ2-6; 8 nucleotides agree with TRBD1. The V and J ends lost 4 bases and 0 bases, in that order; junction bases with no gene match: 5. The CDR3 extends over 17 amino acids. Germline V gives CDR1 WNHNN, CDR2 SYGVQD (reference sequence).

This clonotype came up a few times. This sequence joins TRBV7-9 and TRBJ2-3, with D unresolved. Per the germline V gene, CDR1 is SEHNR and CDR2 is FQNEAQ (reference sequence). Trimming shortened V by 7 bases and J by 0 bases, and 11 bases separated the two germline ends. This CDR3 contains 14 residues. The CDR3 spells CASNGPSSTDTQYF. DNA for the CDR3: TGTGCCAGCAACGGACCGTCTAGCACAGATACGCAGTATTTT.

This clonotype was seen at least ten times. CDR3 bases: TGTGCCAGCAGTTACTCGATTCCGGGTGGAGTGGAGCTGTTTTTT. Translated: CASSYSIPGGVELFF. V and J are TRBV6-5 and TRBJ2-2; D gene unclear. CDR1 and CDR2 from the germline V gene are MNHEY and SVGAGI. V was pared by 0 bases and J by 10 bases, with 15 bases between. CDR3 length equals 15 residues.

This clonotype turned up a few times. This rearrangement joins TRBV6-1 to TRBJ2-7; 7 nucleotides match TRBD1. CDR3 length: 13 residues. After removal of 7 bases from V and 5 bases from J, the junction contained 8 bases not matched to a gene. Per the germline V gene, CDR1 is MNHNS and CDR2 is SASEGT. The CDR3 spells CASKSGQSHEQYF. DNA of the CDR3: TGTGCCAGCAAATCGGGACAGTCCCACGAGCAGTACTTC.

This clonotype has only a few counts. The rearrangement uses TRBV5-1 and TRBJ2-5; tentative D call: TRBD2 (5 bases). The CDR3 totals 14 residues. CDR1 is SGHRS, CDR2 YFSETQ, per germline. Trimming removed 4 bases at V and 5 bases at J, with 15 bases between. The CDR3 is CASSRTEAWETQYF. In DNA, the CDR3 is TGCGCCAGCAGCCGGACGGAGGCATGGGAGACCCAGTACTTC.